These 20 T cell receptor beta chains were sequenced from one sample in a study of cytomegalovirus exposure and HLA in healthy donors. 13 Jbeta primers and 60 Vbeta primers were used for the PCR. Produced via immunoSEQ multiplex PCR; TCRdb's table is partial and in-frame only. This table holds around 150,000 clones, 68% found once. Sequenced material: PBMCs. These receptors were obtained from a woman aged 40 to 50 in good health and CMV-seropositive.

The chain links TRBV6-1 to TRBJ1-1; perhaps TRBD1 as D (5 bases). The CDR3 totals 14 residues. V lost 6 bases and J lost 1, with 12 bases in between. Germline V lookup: CDR1 MNHNS, CDR2 SASEGT. The DNA for the CDR3 is TGTGCCAGCAGGGGGGGAGACGGGAACACTGAAGCTTTCTTT. This gives the protein CASRGGDGNTEAFF.

The chain joins TRBV10-1 to TRBJ2-1; possibly TRBD2 for D (6 bases). V shed 0 bases and J shed 6 bases, with 24 bases lying between them. Germline values: CDR1 WNHNN, CDR2 SYGVQD (reference sequence). This CDR3 has 19 residues. CDR3 nucleotides: TGCGCCAGCAGTGAGTCGGGCGGGGCCGCGTTTGTAGGAGGCAATGAGCAGTTCTTC. As protein: CASSESGGAAFVGGNEQFF.

CDR3 in amino acids: CASSRGGTASTDTQYF. CDR3 coding DNA: TGCGCCAGCAGCCGAGGGGGCACGGCGAGCACAGATACGCAGTATTTT. The chain joins TRBV4-3 to TRBJ2-3, with 7 bases matching TRBD1. This CDR3 has 16 residues. The trim removed 4 bases at V and 0 bases at J, leaving 7 bases unmatched. Germline-derived CDR1 and CDR2 are LGHNA and YSLEER.

This chain joins TRBV20-1 and TRBJ1-2; tentative D call: TRBD1 (6 bases). Germline V lookup: CDR1 DFQATT, CDR2 SNEGSKA (reference sequence). The CDR3 sequence is 11 residues long. V dropped 5 bases and J dropped 5 bases, with 9 bases sitting between them. The CDR3 DNA reads as TGCAGTGCTCTCCAGGGGTATGGCTACACCTTC. Protein product: CSALQGYGYTF.

This clone was recorded once. The rearrangement links TRBV6-1 to TRBJ1-4; the D gene is possibly TRBD1 (5 bases). The CDR3 is made up of 12 amino acids. Trimming pared 4 bases from V and 8 bases from J, leaving 8 bases between. Looked up from germline, CDR1 is MNHNS and CDR2 is SASEGT. As DNA, the CDR3 is TGTGCCAGCAGTGCAGGGAAGGAAAAACTGTTTTTT. Its translation: CASSAGKEKLFF.

The rearrangement links TRBV2 to TRBJ2-1; TRBD1 is a possible D gene (8 bases). This CDR3 contains 15 residues. The germline CDR1 and CDR2 sequences are SNHLY and FYNNEI. Between the trimmed V and J ends, which lost 7 bases and 9 bases, there was a span of 22 bases. The CDR3 DNA reads TGTGCCAGCACCCTACGGGGGGCAGGGGGCACTGAGCAGTTCTTC. Translated: CASTLRGAGGTEQFF.

The genes are TRBV10-3 and TRBJ2-3; D perhaps matches TRBD1 (6 bases). Germline CDR1 ENHRY, CDR2 SYGVKD. The CDR3 length is 16 residues. Trimming shortened V by 4 bases and J by 0 bases, and 14 bases separated the two germline ends. CDR3 sequence reads: CAISAGAGTSTDTQYF. Written as DNA, the CDR3 is TGTGCCATCAGTGCAGGGGCCGGGACGAGCACAGATACGCAGTATTTT.

The chain carries TRBV9 and TRBJ2-1, with a tentative D call TRBD1 (5 bases). V dropped 5 bases and J dropped 0 bases, with 9 bases sitting between them. Germline V gene data show CDR1 as SGDLS and CDR2 as YYNGEE. The CDR3 runs 14 residues. This chain's CDR3 is CASRQVLSYNEQFF. The CDR3 DNA reads TGTGCCAGCAGACAGGTCCTCTCCTACAATGAGCAGTTCTTC.

The rearrangement uses TRBV7-9 and TRBJ2-7; TRBD2 matches 8 bases. V was pared by 7 bases and J by 4 bases, with 15 bases of the junction left unmatched. The germline gives CDR1 SEHNR, CDR2 FQNEAQ (reference sequence). This CDR3 spans 16 amino acids. The CDR3 region has the DNA TGTGCCAGCACCAAAGTACTAGCGGCGGGGAAATACGAGCAGTACTTC. This sequence encodes CASTKVLAAGKYEQYF.

This chain uses TRBV5-1 with TRBJ2-7; D is ambiguous. V was clipped by 1 base and J by 2 bases, with 13 bases between them. Germline V lookup: CDR1 SGHRS, CDR2 YFSETQ. The CDR3 extends over 15 amino acids. The CDR3 loop is CASSLNGYLPYEQYF. CDR3 nucleotide sequence: TGCGCCAGCAGCTTGAACGGGTACCTGCCCTACGAGCAGTACTTC.

V and J are TRBV10-3 and TRBJ1-6, with D perhaps TRBD1 (5 bases). V was trimmed by 6 bases and J by 3 bases, leaving 18 bases between them. The CDR3 has 17 amino acids. Germline-derived CDR1 and CDR2 are ENHRY and SYGVKD. The DNA of the CDR3 is TGTGCCATCAGCGCTGGTACTTTGACAGACTATAATTCACCCCTCCACTTT. Translated, it gives CAISAGTLTDYNSPLHF.

This clone showed up just a few times. The CDR3 is CATGQAINEKLFF. CDR3 DNA sequence: TGCGCCACCGGACAGGCTATTAATGAAAAACTGTTTTTT. V gene TRBV10-2 combines with J gene TRBJ1-4, with 7 bases fitting TRBD1. The ends lost 10 bases at V and 4 bases at J; junction bases unmatched: 6. Germline CDR1 is WSHSY and CDR2 is SAAADI. This CDR3 is built from 13 residues.

The chain joins TRBV4-2 to TRBJ1-6; no definite D call. The CDR3 covers 13 residues. The germline V gene has CDR1 LGHNA and CDR2 YNFKEQ. Between the trimmed V and J ends, which lost 4 bases and 10 bases, there was a span of 11 bases. Here the CDR3 DNA reads TGTGCCAGCAGCCCGCGAGGCCCCTCACCCCTCCACTTT. It translates to CASSPRGPSPLHF.

This clone appeared once. The rearrangement uses TRBV25-1 and TRBJ2-5; no clear D gene. CDR1 MGHDK and CDR2 SYGVNS come from the germline V gene. V was cut by 7 bases and J by 7 bases, with 13 bases left in between. This CDR3 spans 12 amino acids. The CDR3 region has the DNA TGTGCCAGCACAGGTGATACCAGGACCCAGTACTTC. Its translation is CASTGDTRTQYF. Based on the CDR3 plus reference TRBV25-1 and TRBJ2-5, the full variable domain is EADIYQTPRYLVIGTGKKITLECSQTMGHDKMYWYQQDPGMELHLIHYSYGVNSTEKGDLSSESTVSRIRTEHFPLTLESARPSHTSQYLCASTGDTRTQYFGPGTRLLVL.

This clone has just a few counts. CDR3 in DNA: TGTGCCAGCAGCTTACTGGGCACGGAGACCCAGTACTTC. As protein: CASSLLGTETQYF. The chain links TRBV7-9 to TRBJ2-5, with unresolved D. The CDR3 runs 13 residues. Germline V gives CDR1 SEHNR, CDR2 FQNEAQ (reference sequence). Trimming stripped 2 bases from V and 5 bases from J, with 9 bases between. Combining the CDR3 with reference TRBV7-9 and TRBJ2-5 gives the whole variable domain DTGVSQNPRHKITKRGQNVTFRCDPISEHNRLYWYRQTLGQGPEFLTYFQNEAQLEKSRLLSDRFSAERPKGSFSTLEIQRTEQGDSAMYLCASSLLGTETQYFGPGTRLLVL.

This clone was seen only once. A read error may produce the germline difference seen at one junction end. The chain employs TRBV6-4 and TRBJ1-6; the D gene is possibly TRBD1 (5 bases). The CDR3 runs 13 residues. Germline-derived CDR1 and CDR2 are MRHNA and SNTAGT. The DNA of the CDR3 is TGTGCCAGCAGGGAAGGGGAATATTCACCCCTCAACTTT. Amino acid sequence: CASREGEYSPLNF.

The J gene is TRBJ2-7, the V gene TRBV11-1; D not resolved. Germline V gene sequence: CDR1 SGHAT, CDR2 FQDESV (reference sequence). The CDR3 runs 15 residues. V was clipped by 1 base and J by 0 bases, with 10 bases between them. The CDR3 bases are TGTGCCAGCAGCTTAGGGGCACACCACTCCTACGAGCAGTACTTC. It translates to CASSLGAHHSYEQYF. Full variable domain (outside the CDR3, taken from reference TRBV11-1 and TRBJ2-7): EAEVAQSPRYKITEKSQAVAFWCDPISGHATLYWYRQILGQGPELLVQFQDESVVDDSQLPKDRFSAERLKGVDSTLKIQPAELGDSAMYLCASSLGAHHSYEQYFGPGTRLTVT.

CDR3 sequence (DNA): TGTGCCAGCAGCTCCGGGGGACTAGCGGGCGAGACCCAGTACTTC. Translation: CASSSGGLAGETQYF. The chain carries TRBV7-3 and TRBJ2-5, with 12 bases identical to TRBD2. The CDR3 covers 15 residues. Trimming took 4 bases from V and 5 from J; bases not matched to a gene: 5. Germline V gives CDR1 SGHTA, CDR2 FQGTGA.

The V and J genes are TRBV7-6 and TRBJ1-1; no clear D gene. The CDR3 spans 12 residues. Germline CDR1 SGHVS, CDR2 FNYEAQ. With 4 bases removed from V and 6 bases from J, the gap between germline ends came to 9 bases. This chain's CDR3 is CASSSVASEAFF. The CDR3 DNA is TGTGCCAGCAGCTCCGTCGCGTCTGAAGCTTTCTTT.

The chain is built from TRBV19 and TRBJ2-1; tentative D call: TRBD1 (7 bases). Germline V gene data show CDR1 as LNHDA and CDR2 as SQIVND (reference sequence). V was cut by 4 bases and J by 6 bases, with 16 bases left in between. The CDR3 spans 15 residues. CDR3: CASSRGQGGVNEQFF. CDR3 DNA sequence: TGTGCCAGTAGTAGAGGTCAGGGGGGAGTCAATGAGCAGTTCTTC.